Listed here are 12 T cell receptor beta chains from one sample, sequenced in a study of blood T cell repertoires in COVID-19. The data were produced by immunoSEQ multiplex PCR, yet TCRdb's version contains in-frame clones alone and is incomplete. The sample carries 90,000 or so clones, 91% recorded once. Sequencing was done on a sample of peripheral blood. These receptors all come from a human donor with active COVID-19. The donor label of this sample is uncertain.

The rearrangement uses TRBV2 and TRBJ1-1; D may be TRBD1 (5 bases). V dropped 5 bases and J dropped 7 bases, with 14 bases sitting between them. The length of the CDR3 is 13 residues. Per germline, CDR1 SNHLY and CDR2 FYNNEI. The CDR3 coding sequence is TGTGCCAGCAGTAGGGGTGGTCTTAATGAAGCTTTCTTT. It specifies CASSRGGLNEAFF.

The chain is built from TRBV19 and TRBJ2-7; 7 nucleotides agree with TRBD1. V dropped 5 bases and J dropped 4; count of bases not matched to a gene: 8. Per the germline V gene, CDR1 is LNHDA and CDR2 is SQIVND (reference sequence). There are 14 residues in the CDR3. DNA for the CDR3: TGTGCCAGTAGTCTCCCGGGACAGTCATACGAGCAGTACTTC. Its translation: CASSLPGQSYEQYF. The variable domain in full, completed from reference TRBV19 and TRBJ2-7, reads DGGITQSPKYLFRKEGQNVTLSCEQNLNHDAMYWYRQDPGQGLRLIYYSQIVNDFQKGDIAEGYSVSREKKESFPLTVTSAQKNPTAFYLCASSLPGQSYEQYFGPGTRLTVT.

The chain joins TRBV5-1 to TRBJ1-6; 9 bases are shared with TRBD1. The V segment lost 4 bases and the J segment 7 bases; nucleotides outside the gene matches: 6. CDR1 is SGHRS, CDR2 YFSETQ, per germline. CDR3 size: 15 residues. The CDR3 loop is CASSTGQGQNSPLHF. In nucleotides, the CDR3 is TGCGCCAGCAGCACGGGACAGGGACAAAATTCACCCCTCCACTTT.

J is TRBJ1-2 and V is TRBV18; TRBD1 aligns across 7 bases. Per germline, CDR1 KGHSH and CDR2 LQKENI. J was trimmed by 0 bases and V by 6 bases; bases with no gene match: 7. The CDR3 has 15 amino acids. The CDR3 coding sequence is TGTGCCAGCTCTCCCGGACAGGTAGCTAACTATGGCTACACCTTC. Its protein is CASSPGQVANYGYTF.

The chain carries TRBV6-2 or TRBV6-3 and TRBJ1-6, with TRBD1 matching 10 bases. The trim removed 6 bases at V and 8 bases at J, leaving 7 bases unmatched. The CDR3 is 15 residues long. Germline V gene data show CDR1 as MNHEY and CDR2 as SVGEGT. The CDR3 loop is CASSLNGQGDSPLHF. The CDR3 nucleotides read TGTGCCAGCAGCCTCAACGGACAGGGGGATTCACCCCTCCACTTT.

The chain has TRBV6-1 and TRBJ1-6, with no clear D. Trimming cost V 4 bases and J 0 bases, with 16 bases left between them. CDR3 length: 18 residues. CDR1 is MNHNS, CDR2 SASEGT, per germline. CDR3 amino acids: CASSGRVSISSYNSPLHF. CDR3 DNA: TGTGCCAGCAGTGGGCGGGTCTCGATAAGCTCCTATAATTCACCCCTCCACTTT.

This clone was counted only a few times. This sequence joins TRBV15 and TRBJ2-2, with 7 positions matching TRBD1. The CDR3 is made up of 16 amino acids. V lost 3 bases and J lost 6; bases outside the gene matches: 10. The germline V gene has CDR1 LNHNV and CDR2 YYDKDF (reference sequence). The CDR3 region is CATSSPKDRVAGELFF. CDR3 bases: TGTGCCACCAGCAGTCCAAAAGACAGGGTAGCCGGGGAGCTGTTTTTT.

V is TRBV3-1 (or the pseudogene TRBV3-2) and J is TRBJ2-7; tentative D call: TRBD1 (6 bases). CDR1 is LGHDT and CDR2 is YNNKEL in the germline V gene (reference sequence). The V and J ends lost 5 bases and 3 bases respectively, with 14 bases between them. CDR3 size: 14 residues. The CDR3 here is CASSSQGAIYEQYF. The CDR3 DNA reads as TGTGCCAGCAGCTCACAGGGAGCCATCTACGAGCAGTACTTC.

The table lists this clone with a few counts. This rearrangement joins TRBV2 to TRBJ1-2, with D perhaps TRBD1 (6 bases). Germline V gene sequence: CDR1 SNHLY, CDR2 FYNNEI. The CDR3 loop spans 14 amino acids. The ends were cut back, 0 bases at V and 4 bases at J, with 9 bases in the middle. CDR3 region: CASSEARQAYGYTF. The CDR3 DNA reads as TGTGCCAGCAGTGAAGCTAGACAGGCCTATGGCTACACCTTC.

This chain joins TRBV24-1 and TRBJ1-3, with a possible D match to TRBD1 (5 bases). The CDR3 has 15 amino acids. Trimming cost V 8 bases and J 0 bases, with 13 bases left between them. The V gene's germline CDR1 is KGHDR and CDR2 SFDVKD. CDR3 DNA sequence: TGTGCCACCAAGGACACAGTTCACTCTGGAAACACCATATATTTT. This encodes CATKDTVHSGNTIYF.

This sequence joins TRBV28 and TRBJ2-1, with 10 nucleotides matching TRBD2. This CDR3 has 16 amino acids. V shed 3 bases and J 2 bases; nucleotides not matched to a gene: 4. The germline gives CDR1 MDHEN, CDR2 SYDVKM. CDR3 sequence: CASSFLAGAAYNEQFF. As DNA, the CDR3 is TGTGCCAGCAGTTTCCTAGCGGGGGCCGCCTACAATGAGCAGTTCTTC.

This clone was seen once. This sequence joins TRBV27 and TRBJ2-4; 10 bases are a match to TRBD1. Germline V gene sequence: CDR1 MNHEY, CDR2 SMNVEV (reference sequence). The junction had 14 bases not matched to a gene; V was cut back by 2 bases and J by 7 bases. The CDR3 is made up of 18 amino acids. The CDR3 DNA reads as TGTGCCAGCAGTTTAAATCTAGGGTTGGGGACAGGGGAGAACATTCAGTACTTC. The encoded protein is CASSLNLGLGTGENIQYF.